The 9 T cell receptor beta chains listed next were all sequenced from one sample in a study of human T cells and chemical hapten exposure. TCRdb used MiXCR to reprocess the RACE reads, holding one entry per CDR3 protein. The sample has a few hundred thousand distinct CDR3 sequences; around 7.7% are singletons. This sample's time point: pre-sensitization, week 0. Treatment specified: therapeutic diphenylcyclopropenone sensitization with weekly scalp DPC. This specimen was whole blood, taken in connection with sensitization to the hapten diphenylcyclopropenone (DPC). The receptors were gathered from a man younger than 35 with alopecia areata. Some clones in this sample may be carry-over from other donors' samples.

The chain uses TRBV9 and TRBJ1-5; a possible D gene is TRBD1 (6 bases). The V and J ends lost 0 bases and 6 bases respectively, with 16 bases between them. The germline CDR1 and CDR2 sequences are SGDLS and YYNGEE. There are 16 residues in the CDR3. This CDR3 is CASSVDGRGMGQPQHF. The DNA for the CDR3 is TGTGCCAGCAGCGTAGATGGCAGGGGCATGGGTCAGCCCCAGCATTTT. Filled out from reference TRBV9 and TRBJ1-5, the complete variable domain reads DSGVTQTPKHLITATGQRVTLRCSPRSGDLSVYWYQQSLDQGLQFLIQYYNGEERAKGNILERFSAQQFPDLHSELNLSSLELGDSALYFCASSVDGRGMGQPQHFGDGTRLSIL.

This clonotype was seen only a few times. The chain links TRBV27 to TRBJ1-1, with 7 bases lining up with TRBD1. CDR1 is MNHEY and CDR2 is SMNVEV in the germline V gene (reference sequence). The CDR3 runs to 17 residues. Trimming removed 3 bases from V and 0 bases from J; junction bases left unmatched: 10. The CDR3 loop is CASSFASRGTLNTEAFF. In nucleotides, the CDR3 is TGTGCCAGCAGTTTTGCTTCCAGGGGGACTTTGAACACTGAAGCTTTCTTT.

This clonotype was seen only a few times. V is TRBV4-3 and J is TRBJ2-7; D possibly corresponds to TRBD1 (5 bases). The CDR3 has 16 amino acids. V dropped 2 bases and J dropped 4 bases, with 18 bases sitting between them. Germline CDR1 and CDR2: LGHNA and YSLEER. In DNA form, the CDR3 reads TGCGCCAGCAGCCAATCCGTAGGGGCAGGGTGGTACGAGCAGTACTTC. Its translation is CASSQSVGAGWYEQYF.

The J gene is TRBJ1-5, the V gene TRBV6-5; 9 nucleotides match TRBD1. Germline V CDR1 and CDR2: MNHEY, SVGAGI. The CDR3 length is 14 residues. Trimming cost V 10 bases and J 6 bases; bases outside gene matches: 10. The CDR3 loop reads CATTPGQGSQPQHF. DNA of the CDR3: TGTGCCACGACCCCTGGACAGGGGTCTCAGCCCCAGCATTTT.

At least ten counts were recorded for this clonotype. J is TRBJ1-1 and V is TRBV5-1; 7 bases align to TRBD1. CDR1 and CDR2 from the germline V gene are SGHRS and YFSETQ. This CDR3 comprises 16 residues. Unmatched junction bases numbered 11, after V lost 0 bases and J lost 6 bases. The CDR3: CASSLGPQGTGAEAFF. The CDR3 DNA sequence: TGCGCCAGCAGCTTGGGGCCACAGGGGACCGGGGCTGAAGCTTTCTTT.

This sequence joins TRBV7-9 and TRBJ1-1, with a tentative D call TRBD1 (6 bases). The germline gives CDR1 SEHNR, CDR2 FQNEAQ (reference sequence). CDR3 length: 11 amino acids. With 3 bases removed from V and 11 bases from J, the gap between germline ends came to 10 bases. CDR3 region: CASSFIGGAFF. CDR3 DNA sequence: TGTGCCAGCAGCTTCATCGGGGGCGCTTTCTTT.

V gene TRBV7-9 combines with J gene TRBJ2-3; a possible D gene is TRBD2 (5 bases). This CDR3 contains 14 residues. V shed 3 bases and J shed 3 bases, with 10 bases lying between them. Germline lookup yields CDR1 SEHNR and CDR2 FQNEAQ (reference sequence). The CDR3 DNA is TGTGCCAGCAGCTTTCCCCCGGGGACAGATACGCAGTATTTT. Translation: CASSFPPGTDTQYF.

This sequence joins TRBV29-1 and TRBJ2-5, with D maybe TRBD1 (6 bases). Germline assignment: CDR1 SQVTM and CDR2 ANQGSEA. The CDR3 runs 17 residues. V was cut by 1 base and J by 2 bases, with 20 bases left in between. As DNA, the CDR3 is TGCAGCGTTGAAGTACGGATGGGCAGGGGATCTCAAGAGACCCAGTACTTC. Translated: CSVEVRMGRGSQETQYF.

This clonotype has a count of ten or more. The V and J genes are TRBV12-3 or TRBV12-4 and TRBJ1-2; D is ambiguous. This CDR3 has 14 amino acids. V gave up 5 bases and J gave up 2 bases, with 12 bases separating them. In DNA form, the CDR3 reads TGTGCCAGCAGTCCTAGGGATTTAAACTATGGCTACACCTTC. Protein product: CASSPRDLNYGYTF.